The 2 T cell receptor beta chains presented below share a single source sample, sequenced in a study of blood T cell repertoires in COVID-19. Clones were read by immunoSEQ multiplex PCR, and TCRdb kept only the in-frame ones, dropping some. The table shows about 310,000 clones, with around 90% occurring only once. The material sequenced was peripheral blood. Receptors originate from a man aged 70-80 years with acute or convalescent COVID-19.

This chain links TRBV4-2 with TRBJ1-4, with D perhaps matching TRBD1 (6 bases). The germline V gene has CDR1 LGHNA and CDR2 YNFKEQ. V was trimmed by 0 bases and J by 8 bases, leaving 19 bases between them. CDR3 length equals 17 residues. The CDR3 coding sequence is TGTGCCAGCAGCCAAGATCTTGTTACAGGGTGGGGAGAAAAACTGTTTTTT. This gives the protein CASSQDLVTGWGEKLFF.

The CDR3 protein is CASSLPTGLETQYF. DNA of the CDR3: TGTGCCAGCAGCTTACCAACAGGGTTGGAGACCCAGTACTTC. The chain combines TRBV5-4 with TRBJ2-5; a possible D gene is TRBD1 (6 bases). The CDR3 is made up of 14 amino acids. CDR1 and CDR2 (germline): SGHNT, YYREEE (reference sequence). Trimming left V 2 bases short and J 5 bases short, with 13 bases between.